Sequencing of this TCR beta chain was carried out in a study of glioma-infiltrating T cells. Points on this clonotype: Its specificity is unknown. A much larger clone is a single base away; this may be a read error.

V was cut by 6 bases and J by 7 bases, with 13 bases left in between. Germline lookup yields CDR1 MNHEY and CDR2 SMNVEV (reference sequence). The CDR3 is 12 amino acids. Using RNA template, CDR3s of TCR alpha and beta were amplified with iRepertoire arm-PCR. TCRdb re-called the multiplex PCR reads through MiXCR, storing one row per CDR3 protein. The sample consists of more than 350,000 distinct CDR3 sequences, 41% of them appearing once. Study observations and caveats: Tissue and blood shared very few CDR3 sequences.

The receptor was derived from a human donor with low-grade glioma or glioblastoma, undergoing nonglioma brain surgery, or in good health (not recorded which). Input material: glioma tissue, nonneoplastic brain tissue, or PBMCs (not recorded which). The genes are TRBV27 and TRBJ2-7, with TRBD1 as a possible D gene (5 bases). The CDR3 is CASRGTGNEQYF. As DNA, the CDR3 is TGTGCCAGCAGGGGCACAGGCAATGAGCAGTACTTC.